This passage covers 27 T cell receptor beta chains from one sample sequenced in a study of blood T cells in healthy people across ages. Using a J-beta primer mix together with a sample-barcoded 5' primer, a second PCR was run for about 6 to 11 cycles. TCRdb called the 5' RACE reads again in MiXCR, with one record for every CDR3 protein. This table holds about 1 million distinct CDR3 sequences, over 35% found once. What was sequenced was blood. These receptors were obtained from a woman aged 55-69 years in good health.

This clonotype has more than one count but fewer than ten. The genes are TRBV24-1 and TRBJ2-7, with 10 nucleotides matching TRBD1. V shed 4 bases and J 3 bases; nucleotides not matched to a gene: 5. CDR1 is KGHDR and CDR2 is SFDVKD in the germline V gene. This CDR3 spans 15 amino acids. In DNA form, the CDR3 reads TGTGCCACCAGTGAGACCGGGACAGGGGACTACGAGCAGTACTTC. Amino acid sequence: CATSETGTGDYEQYF.

V and J are TRBV2 and TRBJ2-1; D not certain. V lost 5 bases, J lost 6 bases, and 5 bases lay in between. The CDR3 is made up of 11 amino acids. In germline, CDR1 is SNHLY, CDR2 FYNNEI. The CDR3: CASSNLNEQFF. CDR3 nucleotide sequence: TGTGCCAGCAGTAATCTCAATGAGCAGTTCTTC.

In this sample, this clonotype turned up a few times. Written as DNA, the CDR3 is TGTGCCAGCTCAGCAGCATTGTCCGGGGAGCTGTTTTTT. As protein: CASSAALSGELFF. The chain uses TRBV6-5 and TRBJ2-2; D unresolved. The germline V gene has CDR1 MNHEY and CDR2 SVGAGI. The CDR3 runs 13 residues. V was pared by 8 bases and J by 6 bases, with 13 bases between.

The chain carries TRBV9 and TRBJ2-3; D is possibly TRBD2 (6 bases). The V and J ends lost 0 bases and 3 bases respectively, with 20 bases between them. The CDR3 consists of 18 residues. From germline, CDR1 is SGDLS and CDR2 YYNGEE. CDR3 region: CASSVGRVGRSGTDTQYF. In nucleotides, the CDR3 is TGTGCCAGCAGCGTAGGGCGGGTCGGGCGGAGCGGGACAGATACGCAGTATTTT. Complete variable domain (other parts from reference TRBV9 and TRBJ2-3): DSGVTQTPKHLITATGQRVTLRCSPRSGDLSVYWYQQSLDQGLQFLIQYYNGEERAKGNILERFSAQQFPDLHSELNLSSLELGDSALYFCASSVGRVGRSGTDTQYFGPGTRLTVL.

This clonotype appeared a few times. The chain carries TRBV6-4 and TRBJ1-6; D uncertain. Germline values: CDR1 MRHNA, CDR2 SNTAGT. The CDR3 is 14 amino acids. Trimming pared 3 bases from V and 7 bases from J, leaving 10 bases between. The DNA of the CDR3 is TGTGCCAGCAGTGAACTAGGAGCCAATTCACCCCTCCACTTT. Protein product: CASSELGANSPLHF.

The chain carries TRBV9 and TRBJ2-7; 11 nucleotides match TRBD2. J gave up 0 bases and V 4 bases, and 21 bases lay outside the gene matches. CDR1 is SGDLS and CDR2 is YYNGEE in the germline V gene. CDR3 size: 21 residues. The DNA of the CDR3 is TGTGCCAGCAGCCCCCACAGAGACCTTGGACTAGCGGGCACCCCCTCCTACGAGCAGTACTTC. As protein: CASSPHRDLGLAGTPSYEQYF.

This chain links TRBV5-1 with TRBJ1-4, with a weak D call TRBD1 (5 bases). The CDR3 extends over 14 amino acids. Between the trimmed V and J ends, which lost 0 bases and 8 bases, there was a span of 11 bases. Per germline, CDR1 SGHRS and CDR2 YFSETQ. This CDR3 reads CASSLDGGEEKLFF. In DNA, the CDR3 is TGCGCCAGCAGCTTGGATGGGGGAGAGGAAAAACTGTTTTTT. Based on the CDR3 plus reference TRBV5-1 and TRBJ1-4, the full variable domain is KAGVTQTPRYLIKTRGQQVTLSCSPISGHRSVSWYQQTPGQGLQFLFEYFSETQRNKGNFPGRFSGRQFSNSRSEMNVSTLELGDSALYLCASSLDGGEEKLFFGSGTQLSVL.

The chain couples TRBV5-1 to TRBJ2-4; 7 bases map to TRBD2. The end of the DNA is better explained by TRBJ2-7, so the J call may be wrong. Germline V gene sequence: CDR1 SGHRS, CDR2 YFSETQ. CDR3 length: 15 residues. The CDR3 protein is CASSRWGGSASEQYF. The DNA for the CDR3 is TGCGCCAGCAGTAGATGGGGGGGGTCTGCCTCCGAGCAGTACTTC.

This rearrangement joins TRBV7-3 to TRBJ2-4, with D perhaps assigned TRBD1 or TRBD2 (6 bases each). The J call may be mistaken, given a closer DNA end match to TRBJ2-7. This CDR3 has 15 amino acids. Germline assignment: CDR1 SGHTA and CDR2 FQGTGA. Here the CDR3 reads CASSLTAGTGTEQYF. In DNA, the CDR3 is TGTGCCAGCAGCTTAACGGCGGGAACAGGGACCGAGCAGTACTTC.

V gene TRBV7-9 combines with J gene TRBJ2-5; TRBD1 is a possible D gene (6 bases). The CDR3 runs 12 residues. V lost 7 bases, J lost 5 bases, and 11 bases lay in between. The germline V gene encodes CDR1 SEHNR and CDR2 FQNEAQ (reference sequence). CDR3 nucleotides: TGTGCCAGCACCAATAGGGGGGAGACCCAGTACTTC. Its protein product is CASTNRGETQYF.

The chain is built from TRBV21-1 and TRBJ2-3; TRBD2 is taken as the D call from the table, unchecked against the DNA. TRBV21-1 represents a pseudogene. This CDR3 has 18 residues. CDR3 nucleotide sequence: TGTGCCAGCAGCAAAGACGGGGGGAGGGGGTTGCATGGAGATACGCAGTATTTT. Protein: CASSKDGGRGLHGDTQYF.

In its sample, this clonotype was seen a few times. The chain carries TRBV5-1 and TRBJ1-2; D is unresolved. V lost 2 bases, J lost 6 bases, and 8 bases lay in between. Germline V gene sequence: CDR1 SGHRS, CDR2 YFSETQ. The CDR3 loop spans 12 amino acids. CDR3 loop: CASSLETDGYTF. In DNA form, the CDR3 reads TGCGCCAGCAGCTTAGAGACGGATGGCTACACCTTC.

The sample holds one count of this clonotype. The chain carries TRBV20-1 and TRBJ2-3; D tentatively reads TRBD1 or TRBD2 (5 bases each). The germline V gene has CDR1 DFQATT and CDR2 SNEGSKA (reference sequence). The length of the CDR3 is 13 residues. V was shortened by 3 bases and J by 5 bases, with 12 bases between the two germline ends. CDR3 DNA: TGCAGTGCTAGTGGGGGAAGTGTAGATACGCAGTATTTT. Amino acids: CSASGGSVDTQYF.

In this sample, this clonotype turned up a few times. The chain joins TRBV6-5 to TRBJ2-1, with 13 bases identical to TRBD2. V lost 0 bases, J lost 7 bases, and 12 bases stayed unmatched. CDR1 is MNHEY and CDR2 is SVGAGI in the germline V gene. The CDR3 sequence is 19 residues long. CDR3 sequence reads: CASSYSKRGTSGILNEQFF. The CDR3 coding sequence is TGTGCCAGCAGTTACTCGAAACGCGGGACTAGCGGGATTCTGAATGAGCAGTTCTTC.

This chain uses TRBV27 with TRBJ1-4; D is undetermined. CDR1 MNHEY and CDR2 SMNVEV come from the germline V gene (reference sequence). This CDR3 has 14 residues. Trimming shortened V by 5 bases and J by 2 bases, and 9 bases separated the two germline ends. The CDR3 spells CASSRVRTNEKLFF. In DNA form, the CDR3 reads TGTGCCAGCAGTCGAGTCAGGACTAATGAAAAACTGTTTTTT.

The chain uses TRBV10-3 and TRBJ2-3, with D tentatively TRBD1 or TRBD2 (5 bases each). The CDR3 has 15 amino acids. V was trimmed by 6 bases and J by 6 bases, leaving 19 bases between them. Germline V CDR1 and CDR2: ENHRY, SYGVKD. The CDR3 sequence: CAIRGRLAEGDTQYF. The CDR3 nucleotides read TGTGCCATCAGGGGCCGCCTAGCTGAGGGGGATACGCAGTATTTT.

This clonotype was detected only a few times. The chain is built from TRBV28 and TRBJ1-6; unclear D gene. From germline, CDR1 is MDHEN and CDR2 SYDVKM. V shed 5 bases and J shed 5 bases, with 10 bases lying between them. CDR3 length: 14 amino acids. The CDR3 sequence is CASSQQLNNSPLHF. The CDR3 DNA sequence: TGTGCCAGCAGTCAACAGCTCAATAATTCACCCCTCCACTTT.

This clonotype was counted only a few times. The chain recombines TRBV7-9 with TRBJ2-5, with D unresolved. Between the trimmed V and J ends, which lost 5 bases and 0 bases, there was a span of 16 bases. The CDR3 contains 16 residues. The germline CDR1 and CDR2 sequences are SEHNR and FQNEAQ (reference sequence). CDR3 sequence reads: CASSPLTGTYQETQYF. The CDR3 nucleotides read TGTGCCAGCAGCCCCCTGACGGGCACTTACCAAGAGACCCAGTACTTC.

The rearrangement links TRBV7-8 to TRBJ2-7; 10 positions match TRBD2. V was pared by 8 bases and J by 10 bases, with 14 bases of the junction left unmatched. The germline CDR1 and CDR2 sequences are SGHVS and FQNEAQ. There are 14 residues in the CDR3. CDR3 DNA: TGTGCCAGCTGGAGCAGCCTAGCGGGAGTGAATCAGTACTTC. This gives the protein CASWSSLAGVNQYF.

V usage is TRBV25-1 and J usage is TRBJ2-7, with D unclear. Per the germline V gene, CDR1 is MGHDK and CDR2 is SYGVNS. V was trimmed by 1 base and J by 3 bases, leaving 7 bases between them. This CDR3 contains 13 residues. This CDR3 is CASSEFGSYEQYF. The CDR3 DNA reads TGTGCCAGCAGTGAATTCGGCAGCTACGAGCAGTACTTC.

J is TRBJ2-1 and V is TRBV28; possible D gene TRBD1, 5 bases. This CDR3 contains 16 residues. Germline V gives CDR1 MDHEN, CDR2 SYDVKM. V gave up 5 bases and J gave up 2 bases, with 16 bases separating them. DNA of the CDR3: TGTGCCAGCAGTCGAGCTACAGGTGTGACCTACAATGAGCAGTTCTTC. Amino acids: CASSRATGVTYNEQFF.

This chain uses TRBV20-1 with TRBJ2-1; TRBD2 might be the D (5 bases). The CDR3 is 13 amino acids. Trimming stripped 0 bases from V and 8 bases from J, with 11 bases between. CDR1 is DFQATT and CDR2 is SNEGSKA in the germline V gene (reference sequence). The CDR3 DNA reads as TGCAGTGCTAGAGATCCCCTTAGCGATGAGCAGTTCTTC. This encodes CSARDPLSDEQFF.

There are a few counts of this clonotype. The rearrangement joins TRBV20-1 to TRBJ2-3; TRBD2 is a possible D gene (6 bases). The CDR3 loop spans 17 amino acids. Germline values: CDR1 DFQATT, CDR2 SNEGSKA (reference sequence). Trimming removed 3 bases at V and 0 bases at J, with 19 bases between. The CDR3 loop is CSASGIDGRTSTDTQYF. DNA of the CDR3: TGCAGTGCTAGCGGTATTGACGGGAGAACTAGCACAGATACGCAGTATTTT.

The chain uses TRBV5-4 and TRBJ2-7, with D possibly matching TRBD2 (6 bases). Trimming took 4 bases from V and 5 from J, leaving 16 bases between them. The CDR3 covers 14 residues. Germline V gives CDR1 SGHNT, CDR2 YYREEE (reference sequence). CDR3 in DNA: TGTGCCAGCAGCCCCGGTAAGGGAGGCGACGAGCAGTACTTC. This codes for CASSPGKGGDEQYF.

This sequence joins TRBV7-9 and TRBJ2-7, with D possibly matching TRBD1 (6 bases). CDR1 is SEHNR, CDR2 FQNEAQ, per germline (reference sequence). The CDR3 loop spans 12 amino acids. V shed 10 bases and J shed 2 bases, with 12 bases lying between them. CDR3 in amino acids: CATSGVTYEQYF. The CDR3 DNA is TGTGCCACCTCAGGGGTCACCTACGAGCAGTACTTC.

This clonotype was detected a few times. This sequence joins TRBV28 and TRBJ2-5; weak D call: TRBD1 (5 bases). The CDR3 has 16 amino acids. V lost 3 bases and J lost 4, with 18 bases in between. Germline loops: CDR1 MDHEN, CDR2 SYDVKM. CDR3 protein: CASSFLTNQGGETQYF. The CDR3 nucleotides are TGTGCCAGCAGTTTTTTAACCAATCAGGGCGGAGAGACCCAGTACTTC.

In its sample, this clonotype was seen once. CDR3 nucleotide sequence: TGTGCCAGCAGGGGGGAAGCTTTCTTT. Its protein product is CASRGEAFF. This chain links TRBV6-5 with TRBJ1-1; no firm D call. There are 9 residues in the CDR3. V was cut by 6 bases and J by 8 bases, with 4 bases left in between. Germline V gives CDR1 MNHEY, CDR2 SVGAGI.